This T cell receptor beta chain is from a study of blood T cell repertoires in COVID-19. Study overall: The analysed material was cDNA or gDNA that came from T cells, B-cell-depleted T cells, or PBMCs.

This clone was seen just once. Generated by immunoSEQ multiplex PCR, the TCRdb table keeps only in-frame clones and is missing some. The table lists about 420,000 clones, approximately 90% of them singletons. The ends lost 5 bases at V and 3 bases at J; junction bases unmatched: 7. The CDR3 is 15 amino acids. Germline V gene data show CDR1 as LNHDA and CDR2 as SQIVND (reference sequence). Source material: peripheral blood. The V and J genes are TRBV19 and TRBJ2-1; TRBD2 agrees at 7 bases. The TCR comes from a man between 18 and 29 years old with COVID-19, enrolled during active disease. CDR3 loop: CASSHSSGYYNEQFF. As DNA, the CDR3 is TGTGCCAGTAGTCATTCTAGCGGTTACTACAATGAGCAGTTCTTC.